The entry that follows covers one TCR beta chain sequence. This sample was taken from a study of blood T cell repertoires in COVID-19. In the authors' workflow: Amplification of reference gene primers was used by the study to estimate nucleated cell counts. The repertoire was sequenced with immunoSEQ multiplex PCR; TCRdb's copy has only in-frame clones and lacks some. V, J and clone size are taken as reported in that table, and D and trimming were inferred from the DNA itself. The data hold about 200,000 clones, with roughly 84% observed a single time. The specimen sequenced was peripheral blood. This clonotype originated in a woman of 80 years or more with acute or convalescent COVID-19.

In DNA form, the CDR3 reads TGTGCCAGCAGCACCCAAACGCCACAGGGGAGATTTCACGAGCAGTACTTC. Protein product: CASSTQTPQGRFHEQYF. This chain connects TRBV21-1 to TRBJ2-7; the tabulated D call, TRBD1, remains unverified against the DNA. TRBV21-1 is deemed a pseudogene. The CDR3 runs to 17 residues.